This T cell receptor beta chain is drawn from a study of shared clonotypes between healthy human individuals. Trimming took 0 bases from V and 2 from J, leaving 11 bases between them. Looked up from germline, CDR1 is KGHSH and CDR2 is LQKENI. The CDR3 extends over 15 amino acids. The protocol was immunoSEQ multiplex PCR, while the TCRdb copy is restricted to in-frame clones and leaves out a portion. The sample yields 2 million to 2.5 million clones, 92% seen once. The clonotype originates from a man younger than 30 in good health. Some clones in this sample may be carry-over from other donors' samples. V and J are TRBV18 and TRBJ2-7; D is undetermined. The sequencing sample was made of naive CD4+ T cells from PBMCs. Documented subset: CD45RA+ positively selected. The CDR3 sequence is CASSPPQFFPYEQYF. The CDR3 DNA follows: TGTGCCAGCTCACCACCCCAATTCTTTCCCTACGAGCAGTACTTC.